Listed below are T cell receptor beta chains from one sample, sequenced in a study of low-dose radiotherapy and immunotherapy resistance in tumors. Each CDR3 protein is one row after TCRdb ran MiXCR on the reads. The table has tens of thousands of distinct CDR3 sequences, approximately 25% seen once. The sample consisted of PBMCs, taken before treatment. The receptors shown here come from a male donor with prostate cancer. CDR3s include the opening cysteine and the closing phenylalanine or tryptophan. The D gene is left open where the match is weak. Rows may omit the clone size; those that give it use once, few, many or a size class.

j_call: TRBJ1-1; clone_size: many; v_call: TRBV28; d_call: -; cdr3_aa: CASSPITAGTEAFF; cdr3_nt: TGTGCCAGCAGTCCGATTACAGCGGGCACTGAAGCTTTCTTT
j_call: TRBJ2-1; clone_size: many; v_call: TRBV10-3; d_call: -; cdr3_aa: CAISESVDEQFF; cdr3_nt: TGTGCCATCAGTGAGTCGGTCGATGAGCAGTTCTTC
j_call: TRBJ2-3; clone_size: many; v_call: TRBV5-1; d_call: -; cdr3_aa: CASRWTGTDTQYF; cdr3_nt: TGCGCCAGCCGGTGGACGGGCACAGATACGCAGTATTTT
j_call: TRBJ1-6; clone_size: -; v_call: TRBV3-1; d_call: -; cdr3_aa: CASSQEGGQVEPLHF; cdr3_nt: TGTGCCAGCAGCCAAGAAGGGGGTCAGGTCGAGCCCCTCCACTTT
j_call: TRBJ2-5; clone_size: -; v_call: TRBV5-4; d_call: -; cdr3_aa: CASSRGGDETQYF; cdr3_nt: TGTGCCAGCAGCCGTGGGGGAGACGAGACCCAGTACTTC
j_call: TRBJ2-1; clone_size: many; v_call: TRBV7-3; d_call: TRBD2; cdr3_aa: CASSLSGRGSSEQFF; cdr3_nt: TGTGCCAGCAGCTTGTCCGGGCGGGGGTCGAGTGAGCAGTTCTTC
j_call: TRBJ2-7; clone_size: many; v_call: TRBV11-2; d_call: -; cdr3_aa: CASSLVGGSGSYEQYF; cdr3_nt: TGTGCCAGCAGCTTAGTTGGGGGGAGCGGCTCCTACGAGCAGTACTTC
j_call: TRBJ2-4; clone_size: many; v_call: TRBV5-1; d_call: -; cdr3_aa: CASSLDPSGTKNIQYF; cdr3_nt: TGCGCCAGCAGCCTCGATCCTTCCGGGACAAAAAACATTCAGTACTTC
j_call: TRBJ1-1; clone_size: many; v_call: TRBV18; d_call: -; cdr3_aa: CASSPLTGNTEAFF; cdr3_nt: TGTGCCAGCTCACCCTTGACAGGAAACACTGAAGCTTTCTTT
j_call: TRBJ2-1; clone_size: -; v_call: TRBV5-1; d_call: -; cdr3_aa: CASSLAQGLGNEQFF; cdr3_nt: TGCGCCAGCAGCTTGGCTCAGGGTTTAGGCAATGAGCAGTTCTTC
j_call: TRBJ2-1; clone_size: -; v_call: TRBV11-3; d_call: TRBD1; cdr3_aa: CASSLDQGQAYNEQFF; cdr3_nt: TGTGCCAGCAGCTTAGATCAGGGACAGGCCTACAATGAGCAGTTCTTC
j_call: TRBJ1-4; clone_size: once; v_call: TRBV11-2; d_call: -; cdr3_aa: CASSLVAEKLFF; cdr3_nt: TGTGCCAGCAGCTTAGTGGCGGAAAAACTGTTTTTT
j_call: TRBJ2-2; clone_size: many; v_call: TRBV19; d_call: -; cdr3_aa: CASTPPGANTGELFF; cdr3_nt: TGTGCCAGTACCCCTCCCGGCGCGAACACCGGGGAGCTGTTTTTT
j_call: TRBJ2-7; clone_size: many; v_call: TRBV4-2; d_call: TRBD2; cdr3_aa: CASSLFAGGPYEQYF; cdr3_nt: TGTGCCAGCAGCCTTTTTGCGGGGGGCCCCTACGAGCAGTACTTC
j_call: TRBJ2-7; clone_size: many; v_call: TRBV7-9; d_call: TRBD1; cdr3_aa: CASSPGTGIYEQYF; cdr3_nt: TGTGCCAGCAGCCCCGGGACAGGGATCTACGAGCAGTACTTC
j_call: TRBJ2-3; clone_size: -; v_call: TRBV12-5; d_call: -; cdr3_aa: CASGLTKGDTQYF; cdr3_nt: TGTGCTAGTGGTTTGACTAAAGGGGATACGCAGTATTTT
j_call: TRBJ2-7; clone_size: -; v_call: TRBV5-4; d_call: TRBD1; cdr3_aa: CASSPGQGKFPEQYF; cdr3_nt: TGTGCCAGCAGCCCCGGACAGGGAAAGTTTCCCGAGCAGTACTTC
j_call: TRBJ2-5; clone_size: many; v_call: TRBV24-1; d_call: TRBD1; cdr3_aa: CATSDSPGTGAEETQYF; cdr3_nt: TGTGCCACCAGTGATTCTCCTGGGACAGGGGCAGAAGAGACCCAGTACTTC
j_call: TRBJ2-5; clone_size: many; v_call: TRBV5-4; d_call: -; cdr3_aa: CASSLRPDSQETQYF; cdr3_nt: TGTGCCAGCAGCTTGAGACCGGACAGTCAAGAGACCCAGTACTTC
j_call: TRBJ2-7; clone_size: few; v_call: TRBV29-1; d_call: TRBD1; cdr3_aa: CSARTGSEQYF; cdr3_nt: TGCAGCGCAAGGACAGGGAGCGAGCAGTACTTC
j_call: TRBJ2-3; clone_size: many; v_call: TRBV5-1; d_call: -; cdr3_aa: CASSGGVRRIRTDTQYF; cdr3_nt: TGCGCCAGCAGCGGCGGGGTTCGGCGGATCCGCACAGATACGCAGTATTTT
j_call: TRBJ2-5; clone_size: -; v_call: TRBV6-2/TRBV6-3; d_call: -; cdr3_aa: CASRLPGEAETQYF; cdr3_nt: TGTGCCAGCAGGCTACCGGGGGAGGCAGAGACCCAGTACTTC
j_call: TRBJ1-3; clone_size: many; v_call: TRBV4-2; d_call: -; cdr3_aa: CASSQAGSGNTIYF; cdr3_nt: TGTGCCAGCAGCCAAGCAGGCTCTGGAAACACCATATATTTT
j_call: TRBJ2-4; clone_size: many; v_call: TRBV28; d_call: TRBD2; cdr3_aa: CASSLGLAGGLAKNIQYF; cdr3_nt: TGTGCCAGCAGCCTCGGACTAGCGGGAGGGCTAGCCAAAAACATTCAGTACTTC
j_call: TRBJ2-5; clone_size: -; v_call: TRBV7-6; d_call: -; cdr3_aa: CASSPWDGEVQETQYF; cdr3_nt: TGTGCCAGCAGCCCCTGGGACGGAGAAGTACAAGAGACCCAGTACTTC
j_call: TRBJ2-1; clone_size: -; v_call: TRBV20-1; d_call: TRBD2; cdr3_aa: CSARGGLAGLPSYNEQFF; cdr3_nt: TGCAGTGCTAGAGGGGGGCTAGCGGGGTTGCCTTCCTACAATGAGCAGTTCTTC
j_call: TRBJ1-4; clone_size: few; v_call: TRBV6-1; d_call: TRBD1; cdr3_aa: CASSLGQVDLNEKLFF; cdr3_nt: TGTGCCAGCAGCCTCGGACAGGTAGATTTAAATGAAAAACTGTTTTTT
j_call: TRBJ1-6; clone_size: many; v_call: TRBV20-1; d_call: -; cdr3_aa: CSARDRAILFNSPLHF; cdr3_nt: TGCAGTGCTAGAGACAGGGCTATTTTGTTTAATTCACCCCTCCACTTT
j_call: TRBJ2-7; clone_size: -; v_call: TRBV4-2; d_call: -; cdr3_aa: CASSQEAGGSSYEQYF; cdr3_nt: TGTGCCAGCAGCCAAGAAGCTGGCGGCAGCTCCTACGAGCAGTACTTC
j_call: TRBJ2-5; clone_size: many; v_call: TRBV12-5; d_call: -; cdr3_aa: CASGSGLGETQYF; cdr3_nt: TGTGCTAGTGGTTCAGGGTTAGGAGAGACCCAGTACTTC
j_call: TRBJ1-5; clone_size: many; v_call: TRBV7-2; d_call: -; cdr3_aa: CASTRDGSNQPQHF; cdr3_nt: TGTGCCAGCACGAGGGACGGGAGCAATCAGCCCCAGCATTTT
j_call: TRBJ2-7; clone_size: -; v_call: TRBV6-2/TRBV6-3; d_call: TRBD2; cdr3_aa: CASPEKGLALSYEQYF; cdr3_nt: TGTGCCAGCCCCGAAAAGGGACTAGCGCTCTCCTACGAGCAGTACTTC
j_call: TRBJ1-2; clone_size: -; v_call: TRBV28; d_call: -; cdr3_aa: CASSYPPGAHGYTF; cdr3_nt: TGTGCCAGCAGTTACCCCCCGGGGGCGCATGGCTACACCTTC
j_call: TRBJ2-3; clone_size: many; v_call: TRBV3-1; d_call: TRBD1; cdr3_aa: CASSHQGAGTDTQYF; cdr3_nt: TGTGCCAGCAGCCATCAGGGGGCGGGCACAGATACGCAGTATTTT
j_call: TRBJ1-3; clone_size: many; v_call: TRBV5-1; d_call: TRBD1; cdr3_aa: CASSRDTGGAGNTIYF; cdr3_nt: TGCGCCAGCAGCCGTGACACAGGGGGCGCCGGAAACACCATATATTTT
j_call: TRBJ2-5; clone_size: -; v_call: TRBV11-2; d_call: -; cdr3_aa: CASSPAPLTAGETQYF; cdr3_nt: TGTGCCAGCAGCCCCGCCCCCTTGACAGCCGGGGAGACCCAGTACTTC
j_call: TRBJ2-3; clone_size: many; v_call: TRBV5-1; d_call: TRBD1; cdr3_aa: CASSLAGTATDTQYF; cdr3_nt: TGCGCCAGCAGCTTGGCCGGGACAGCCACAGATACGCAGTATTTT
j_call: TRBJ1-1; clone_size: many; v_call: TRBV6-5; d_call: -; cdr3_aa: CASSYSLISAGAAFF; cdr3_nt: TGTGCCAGCAGTTACTCCCTAATCTCCGCAGGTGCGGCTTTCTTT
j_call: TRBJ2-7; clone_size: many; v_call: TRBV20-1; d_call: TRBD1; cdr3_aa: CSARDPAGDRAHEQYF; cdr3_nt: TGCAGTGCTAGAGATCCCGCCGGGGACAGGGCCCACGAGCAGTACTTC
j_call: TRBJ2-7; clone_size: many; v_call: TRBV20-1; d_call: -; cdr3_aa: CSARGPDRYEQYF; cdr3_nt: TGCAGTGCTAGGGGCCCGGACCGCTACGAGCAGTACTTC
j_call: TRBJ2-5; clone_size: many; v_call: TRBV3-1; d_call: -; cdr3_aa: CASYGGTQYF; cdr3_nt: TGTGCCAGCTATGGTGGGACCCAGTACTTC
j_call: TRBJ1-2; clone_size: many; v_call: TRBV20-1; d_call: -; cdr3_aa: CSAPTEDGYGYTF; cdr3_nt: TGCAGTGCCCCGACAGAAGATGGATATGGCTACACCTTC
j_call: TRBJ2-5; clone_size: -; v_call: TRBV3-1; d_call: -; cdr3_aa: CASSQDGSRETQYF; cdr3_nt: TGTGCCAGCAGCCAAGATGGTTCGCGAGAGACCCAGTACTTC
j_call: TRBJ1-1; clone_size: many; v_call: TRBV3-1; d_call: TRBD1; cdr3_aa: CATSNRGGTEAFF; cdr3_nt: TGTGCCACTTCAAACAGGGGAGGTACTGAAGCTTTCTTT
j_call: TRBJ1-1; clone_size: many; v_call: TRBV28; d_call: -; cdr3_aa: CASSFNGPTRGAFF; cdr3_nt: TGTGCCAGCAGTTTTAATGGACCAACCCGCGGAGCTTTCTTT
j_call: TRBJ1-6; clone_size: many; v_call: TRBV28; d_call: TRBD1; cdr3_aa: CAISGQGGRNSPLHF; cdr3_nt: TGTGCCATCTCGGGACAGGGAGGGCGGAATTCACCCCTCCACTTT
j_call: TRBJ2-7; clone_size: many; v_call: TRBV7-9; d_call: -; cdr3_aa: CASSPDRRTYEQYF; cdr3_nt: TGTGCCAGCAGCCCAGACAGGAGGACCTACGAGCAGTACTTC
j_call: TRBJ1-1; clone_size: many; v_call: TRBV19; d_call: TRBD1; cdr3_aa: CASSFRQGARTEAFF; cdr3_nt: TGTGCCAGTAGTTTTCGACAGGGGGCGAGGACTGAAGCTTTCTTT
j_call: TRBJ2-5; clone_size: -; v_call: TRBV15; d_call: -; cdr3_aa: CATSRGQFGDQYF; cdr3_nt: TGTGCCACCAGCAGAGGTCAATTTGGGGACCAGTACTTC
j_call: TRBJ2-7; clone_size: -; v_call: TRBV2; d_call: -; cdr3_aa: CASSEIGGISSYEQYF; cdr3_nt: TGTGCCAGCAGTGAAATTGGGGGAATAAGCTCCTACGAGCAGTACTTC
j_call: TRBJ1-5; clone_size: many; v_call: TRBV5-5; d_call: TRBD1; cdr3_aa: CASSSEGAQQPQHF; cdr3_nt: TGTGCCAGCAGCTCCGAGGGGGCACAGCAGCCCCAGCATTTT